One and the same sample provided the 17 T cell receptor beta chains below, sequenced in a study of T cell clones after liver transplantation. Sequencing was performed with immunoSEQ multiplex PCR; in TCRdb, only in-frame clones are kept and a portion is missing. The profile shows approximately 50,000 clones, roughly 71% of them singletons. The starting material was CD4+ T cells from blood, obtained less than 70 months after liver transplant. These receptors were collected from a human patient who received a liver transplant. Some T cells may be transferred from the graft donor.

The V gene is TRBV5-1, the J gene TRBJ1-1; D is perhaps TRBD1 (6 bases). Germline V lookup: CDR1 SGHRS, CDR2 YFSETQ. The CDR3 is 14 residues long. Trimming cost V 0 bases and J 4 bases, with 10 bases left between them. The DNA of the CDR3 is TGCGCCAGCAGCTTGGCAGAGGGGGGCACTGAAGCTTTCTTT. Residues: CASSLAEGGTEAFF. The full variable domain, its missing parts supplied by reference TRBV5-1 and TRBJ1-1, is KAGVTQTPRYLIKTRGQQVTLSCSPISGHRSVSWYQQTPGQGLQFLFEYFSETQRNKGNFPGRFSGRQFSNSRSEMNVSTLELGDSALYLCASSLAEGGTEAFFGQGTRLTVV.

This clone was recorded once. V is TRBV5-1 and J is TRBJ1-4, with 9 positions matching TRBD1. CDR1 and CDR2 from the germline V gene are SGHRS and YFSETQ. This CDR3 is built from 15 residues. J gave up 8 bases and V 6 bases, and 11 bases lay outside the gene matches. In nucleotides, the CDR3 is TGCGCCAGCACCACATCGGGACAGGGACAGGAAAAACTGTTTTTT. Translated, it gives CASTTSGQGQEKLFF.

The chain recombines TRBV7-2 with TRBJ1-2, with a possible D match to TRBD1 (6 bases). V was shortened by 3 bases and J by 7 bases, with 15 bases between the two germline ends. CDR3 length equals 14 residues. CDR1 is SGHTA and CDR2 is FQGNSA in the germline V gene. The CDR3 spells CASSLSQGMRGYTF. The CDR3 bases are TGTGCCAGCAGCTTGTCACAGGGTATGCGTGGCTACACCTTC.

This chain links TRBV29-1 with TRBJ1-2; 8 nucleotides align to TRBD1. Per germline, CDR1 SQVTM and CDR2 ANQGSEA. J gave up 7 bases and V 3 bases, and 7 bases lay outside the gene matches. This CDR3 spans 13 amino acids. CDR3 loop: CSVENRGYGGYTF. The CDR3 nucleotides read TGCAGCGTTGAGAACAGGGGGTACGGTGGCTACACCTTC.

This chain uses TRBV7-2 with TRBJ2-7; D ambiguous. Per germline, CDR1 SGHTA and CDR2 FQGNSA. This CDR3 has 14 amino acids. The germline V and J ends were trimmed by 0 bases and 6 bases, with 12 bases remaining between them. CDR3 DNA: TGTGCCAGCAGCTTAGCGGTTTCCCAAGTCGAGCAGTACTTC. This encodes CASSLAVSQVEQYF.

This clone was detected a few times. The rearrangement links TRBV2 to TRBJ1-2; D not certain. Trimming removed 6 bases at V and 2 bases at J, with 7 bases between. The CDR3 runs to 12 residues. In germline, CDR1 is SNHLY, CDR2 FYNNEI. For the CDR3, the DNA is TGTGCCAGCAGCATGGACAACTATGGCTACACCTTC. It codes for CASSMDNYGYTF.

This clone was seen more than once but under ten times. This CDR3 reads CASSIDGNQPQHF. The CDR3 DNA reads as TGTGCCAGTAGTATAGACGGGAATCAGCCCCAGCATTTT. The chain combines TRBV19 with TRBJ1-5; D is ambiguous. Trimming took 0 bases from V and 4 from J, leaving 4 bases between them. The CDR3 loop spans 13 amino acids. Germline V gene sequence: CDR1 LNHDA, CDR2 SQIVND (reference sequence).

V and J are TRBV6-1 and TRBJ1-6, with TRBD1 matching over 9 bases. The CDR3 spans 14 residues. With 6 bases clipped from V and 10 bases from J, the junction kept 7 bases outside the gene matches. Germline V gene sequence: CDR1 MNHNS, CDR2 SASEGT. CDR3 sequence (DNA): TGTGCCAGCAGCTGGGACAGGGATGGATCACCCCTCCACTTT. This sequence encodes CASSWDRDGSPLHF.

This chain joins TRBV5-6 and TRBJ1-1; 8 bases line up with TRBD1. The V segment lost 3 bases and the J segment 0 bases; nucleotides outside the gene matches: 4. CDR3 size: 15 residues. Germline loops: CDR1 SGHDT, CDR2 YYEEEE. The CDR3 nucleotides are TGTGCCAGCAGCTCCATGGGACAGGTGAACACTGAAGCTTTCTTT. This codes for CASSSMGQVNTEAFF.

The gene calls are TRBV5-5 and TRBJ2-2; a weak D match, TRBD1 (6 bases). CDR1 and CDR2 from the germline V gene are SGHKS and YYEKEE (reference sequence). This CDR3 contains 15 residues. The V gene lost 7 bases and the J gene lost 0 bases, with 13 bases spanning the gap. CDR3 bases: TGTGCCAGCTTTCGAACAGGGACGAACACCGGGGAGCTGTTTTTT. Encoded protein: CASFRTGTNTGELFF.

V and J are TRBV5-1 and TRBJ1-2, with TRBD1 matching 7 bases. The junction had 12 bases not matched to a gene; V was cut back by 4 bases and J by 6 bases. CDR3 length: 15 amino acids. The germline V gene has CDR1 SGHRS and CDR2 YFSETQ. This CDR3 reads CASSIRQGGLDGYTF. CDR3 coding DNA: TGCGCCAGCAGCATCCGACAGGGAGGCCTGGATGGCTACACCTTC.

The J gene is TRBJ1-1, the V gene TRBV7-2, with a tentative D call TRBD1 (6 bases). From germline, CDR1 is SGHTA and CDR2 FQGNSA. This CDR3 region has 14 residues. Trimming removed 5 bases at V and 1 base at J, with 11 bases between. The CDR3 sequence: CASSPDRPNTEAFF. The CDR3 region has the DNA TGTGCCAGCAGCCCCGACAGGCCGAACACTGAAGCTTTCTTT.

A single count supports this clone. The chain carries TRBV27 and TRBJ2-7, with 8 bases identical to TRBD1. V lost 8 bases to trimming and J lost 7 bases; unmatched junction nucleotides: 13. Germline CDR1 MNHEY, CDR2 SMNVEV (reference sequence). The CDR3 sequence is 14 residues long. The CDR3 DNA follows: TGTGCCAGCCGACCTTGGACAGGGCCGGGAGAGCAGTACTTC. Protein: CASRPWTGPGEQYF.

As for this clone: One end of the junction varies from germline; a read error may be responsible. The gene calls are TRBV7-7 and TRBJ2-5, with 9 bases that match TRBD1. The germline V gene encodes CDR1 SSHAT and CDR2 FNYEAQ (reference sequence). This CDR3 contains 14 residues. CDR3 bases: TGTGCTAGCAGCACAGGGACAGGGCAAGAGACCCAGTACTTC. Translating gives CASSTGTGQETQYF.

This clone is a singleton in its sample. The J gene is TRBJ1-4, the V gene TRBV11-2; D remains ambiguous. V was trimmed by 5 bases and J by 0 bases, leaving 7 bases between them. Germline CDR1 SGHAT, CDR2 FQNNGV. The CDR3 sequence is 14 residues long. The CDR3 coding sequence is TGTGCCAGCAGCCTTTCAACAACTAATGAAAAACTGTTTTTT. Protein: CASSLSTTNEKLFF. The full variable domain, with the rest looked up from reference TRBV11-2 and TRBJ1-4, is EAGVAQSPRYKIIEKRQSVAFWCNPISGHATLYWYQQILGQGPKLLIQFQNNGVVDDSQLPKDRFSAERLKGVDSTLKIQPAKLEDSAVYLCASSLSTTNEKLFFGSGTQLSVL.

The chain is built from TRBV13 and TRBJ1-2; possibly TRBD1 for D (5 bases). The CDR3 totals 13 residues. V was shortened by 2 bases and J by 7 bases, with 11 bases between the two germline ends. Germline assignment: CDR1 PRHDT and CDR2 FYEKMQ (reference sequence). As DNA, the CDR3 is TGTGCCAGCAGCTTACAGGGTCGCGGTGGCTACACCTTC. Encoded protein: CASSLQGRGGYTF.

The chain has TRBV5-1 and TRBJ1-2, with D maybe TRBD1 (5 bases). The V and J ends lost 4 bases and 8 bases respectively, with 15 bases between them. CDR1 is SGHRS and CDR2 is YFSETQ in the germline V gene. This CDR3 region has 13 residues. In DNA, the CDR3 is TGCGCCAGCAGCATACAGGCCCAAGGGGGCTACACCTTC. It codes for CASSIQAQGGYTF.